The 24 T cell receptor beta chains reported below all come from one sample, sequenced in a study of CD8 T cells in ankylosing spondylitis. Broader study findings: Seemingly characteristic of ankylosing spondylitis blood was a TCR beta motif consisting of fewer than 10 highly homologous variants.

Using its own MiXCR run on the 5' RACE reads, TCRdb lists one record per CDR3 protein. The sample carries hundreds of thousands of distinct CDR3 sequences, 10% to 15% recorded once. For these receptors, no antigen is known. The sample comprised blood, either unsorted or a sorted T cell fraction (not recorded which). These receptors all come from a male donor with ankylosing spondylitis.

This clonotype has only a few counts. V usage is TRBV28 and J usage is TRBJ2-3; a weak D match, TRBD1 (6 bases). The germline CDR1 and CDR2 sequences are MDHEN and SYDVKM. Trimming took off 10 bases at V and 1 base at J, with 12 bases between the two ends. This CDR3 spans 13 amino acids. CDR3: CAIRDKRTDTQYF. CDR3 sequence (DNA): TGTGCCATCCGGGACAAGCGCACAGATACGCAGTATTTT.

This clonotype was seen many times. The CDR3 loop is CASSIGEGVGFF. The CDR3 nucleotides read TGTGCCAGCAGCATCGGGGAGGGAGTTGGGTTCTTC. The genes are TRBV12-3 or TRBV12-4 and TRBJ2-1, with 7 bases aligning to TRBD2. V dropped 6 bases and J dropped 15; count of bases not matched to a gene: 11. The CDR3 has 12 residues.

V is TRBV6-1 and J is TRBJ1-3; 11 bases agree with TRBD1. The junction had 9 bases not matched to a gene; V was cut back by 9 bases and J by 2 bases. There are 16 residues in the CDR3. Germline V gene sequence: CDR1 MNHNS, CDR2 SASEGT. CDR3 residues: CARSWDRGNAGNTIYF. For the CDR3, the DNA is TGTGCCAGATCTTGGGACAGGGGGAACGCTGGAAACACCATATATTTT.

This clonotype was counted between two and nine times. The chain combines TRBV3-1 with TRBJ2-7, with 10 bases lining up with TRBD1. Trimming cost V 2 bases and J 6 bases; bases outside gene matches: 7. The CDR3 is 15 residues long. Germline CDR1 reads LGHDT; CDR2 reads YNNKEL (reference sequence). CDR3 DNA: TGTGCCAGCAGCCAATCGGGGACAGGGGATCGCGAGCAGTACTTC. Translated: CASSQSGTGDREQYF.

The gene calls are TRBV29-1 and TRBJ2-7, with 11 bases identical to TRBD1. Germline V gene sequence: CDR1 SQVTM, CDR2 ANQGSEA. The CDR3 contains 15 residues. After removal of 7 bases from V and 5 bases from J, the junction contained 13 bases not matched to a gene. CDR3 residues: CSAGGQGVKWDEQYF. DNA of the CDR3: TGCAGCGCTGGGGGACAGGGGGTTAAGTGGGACGAGCAGTACTTC.

This clonotype was recorded at least ten times. The genes are TRBV29-1 and TRBJ2-3; D perhaps matches TRBD2 (5 bases). V was clipped by 8 bases and J by 3 bases, with 9 bases between them. The CDR3 loop spans 11 amino acids. CDR1 is SQVTM, CDR2 ANQGSEA, per germline. CDR3: CSTRRTDTQYF. DNA for the CDR3: TGCAGCACCCGGAGGACAGATACGCAGTATTTT.

This clonotype has ten or more counts. The chain employs TRBV29-1 and TRBJ2-1; perhaps TRBD1 as D (7 bases). Per germline, CDR1 SQVTM and CDR2 ANQGSEA. V was pared by 3 bases and J by 4 bases, with 10 bases between. The CDR3 is 13 amino acids. The CDR3 coding sequence is TGCAGCGTTGACAGGGGGGTTTACAATGAGCAGTTCTTC. Protein sequence: CSVDRGVYNEQFF.

This clonotype was seen only a few times. The CDR3 DNA is TGTGCCAGCAGTCAGACAGATAGCAATCAGCCCCAGCATTTT. It is translated as CASSQTDSNQPQHF. J is TRBJ1-5 and V is TRBV6-1; TRBD1 is a possible D gene (5 bases). This CDR3 spans 14 amino acids. Trimming stripped 5 bases from V and 0 bases from J, with 8 bases between. CDR1 is MNHNS and CDR2 is SASEGT in the germline V gene.

Only a few counts were recorded for this clonotype. The chain joins TRBV20-1 to TRBJ2-3; D may be TRBD2 (5 bases). This CDR3 contains 14 residues. V lost 6 bases and J 2 bases, leaving 15 bases between the germline ends. Germline V gene sequence: CDR1 DFQATT, CDR2 SNEGSKA (reference sequence). The CDR3 DNA is TGCAGTGCAGGACTCTTTTTAAACACAGATACGCAGTATTTT. Its translation: CSAGLFLNTDTQYF.

The genes are TRBV4-2 and TRBJ1-2; D is unresolved. Trimming cost V 3 bases and J 4 bases, with 12 bases left between them. The CDR3 has 14 amino acids. Germline loops: CDR1 LGHNA, CDR2 YNFKEQ. CDR3: CASSHVTETYGYTF. CDR3 nucleotides: TGTGCCAGCAGCCACGTCACGGAGACCTATGGCTACACCTTC.

This clonotype was seen only a few times. This rearrangement joins TRBV20-1 to TRBJ1-1; a possible D gene is TRBD1 (6 bases). In germline, CDR1 is DFQATT, CDR2 SNEGSKA (reference sequence). Trimming left V 2 bases short and J 1 base short, with 23 bases between. This CDR3 spans 18 amino acids. The CDR3 DNA reads TGCAGTGCTAGAAAACTCCCGGGACAATCGAGGGGGAACACTGAAGCTTTCTTT. Encoded protein: CSARKLPGQSRGNTEAFF.

This clonotype has at least ten counts. The chain is built from TRBV29-1 and TRBJ1-1; D unresolved. The CDR3 has 13 residues. Trimming removed 7 bases at V and 1 base at J, with 13 bases between. Germline V gene lookup returns CDR1 SQVTM and CDR2 ANQGSEA. DNA of the CDR3: TGCAGCGCAGCAGGTGACCGGAACACTGAAGCTTTCTTT. It is translated as CSAAGDRNTEAFF.

The chain combines TRBV6-2 or TRBV6-3 with TRBJ1-5; perhaps TRBD1 as D (5 bases). The length of the CDR3 is 13 residues. Germline V gene lookup returns CDR1 MNHEY and CDR2 SVGEGT. The V and J ends lost 2 bases and 7 bases respectively, with 9 bases between them. CDR3 nucleotides: TGTGCCAGCAGTTACGGGGGTTTGCAGCCCCAGCATTTT. It encodes CASSYGGLQPQHF.

This clonotype occurred a few times. V is TRBV5-1 and J is TRBJ2-3; a possible D gene is TRBD2 (6 bases). Between the trimmed V and J ends, which lost 2 bases and 0 bases, there was a span of 13 bases. The CDR3 contains 16 residues. CDR1 is SGHRS and CDR2 is YFSETQ in the germline V gene. The CDR3 nucleotides are TGCGCCAGCAGCTTCGGGACTCAACCTAGCACAGATACGCAGTATTTT. Translating gives CASSFGTQPSTDTQYF.

The J gene is TRBJ2-3, the V gene TRBV27, with 13 bases aligning to TRBD2. The CDR3 covers 17 residues. CDR1 and CDR2 (germline): MNHEY, SMNVEV (reference sequence). Germline trimming cut 1 base from V and 1 base from J; bases unmatched to any gene: 2. The CDR3: CASSLLGLAGGTDTQYF. In DNA form, the CDR3 reads TGTGCCAGCAGTTTATTAGGACTAGCGGGGGGCACAGATACGCAGTATTTT.

The chain carries TRBV18 and TRBJ2-7, with 10 bases matching TRBD1. The CDR3 has 15 amino acids. Germline assignment: CDR1 KGHSH and CDR2 LQKENI. The trim removed 6 bases at V and 4 bases at J, leaving 9 bases unmatched. The CDR3 region has the DNA TGTGCCAGCTCCCTCGGGACAGGGGAACATTACGAGCAGTACTTC. This sequence encodes CASSLGTGEHYEQYF.

The rearrangement joins TRBV4-1 to TRBJ2-7; 7 bases align to TRBD1. Germline lookup yields CDR1 MGHRA and CDR2 YSYEKL. With 0 bases clipped from V and 3 bases from J, the junction kept 5 bases outside the gene matches. CDR3 length equals 15 residues. The CDR3 here is CASSQELTGHYEQYF. DNA of the CDR3: TGCGCCAGCAGCCAAGAGTTGACAGGGCACTACGAGCAGTACTTC.

This clonotype was picked up a small number of times. V gene TRBV11-3 combines with J gene TRBJ2-1; TRBD2 matches 7 bases. The CDR3 totals 15 residues. Germline-derived CDR1 and CDR2 are SGHNT and YENEEA. With V trimmed by 4 bases and J by 2 bases, 5 bases remained unmatched. The CDR3 sequence is CASSSRGNPYNEQFF. The CDR3 DNA is TGTGCCAGCAGCTCGCGGGGGAATCCCTACAATGAGCAGTTCTTC.

This clonotype occurred many times. This chain links TRBV20-1 with TRBJ1-5; D unclear. CDR3 size: 14 residues. Germline V CDR1 and CDR2: DFQATT, SNEGSKA (reference sequence). V was clipped by 6 bases and J by 7 bases, with 19 bases between them. CDR3 in DNA: TGCAGTGCCCCAGTCGATAAGGGTAACCAGCCCCAGCATTTT. This codes for CSAPVDKGNQPQHF.

This clonotype showed up many times. The chain recombines TRBV11-3 with TRBJ2-1; 12 nucleotides match TRBD2. Looked up from germline, CDR1 is SGHNT and CDR2 is YENEEA. J lost 7 bases, V lost 5 bases, and 6 bases had no gene match. This CDR3 spans 15 amino acids. The CDR3 DNA follows: TGTGCCAGCAGCCACCGACTAGCGGGGGTGAATGAGCAGTTCTTC. This encodes CASSHRLAGVNEQFF.

This clonotype showed up just a few times. The rearrangement joins TRBV7-2 to TRBJ1-2, with D unresolved. Germline CDR1 SGHTA, CDR2 FQGNSA. V lost 5 bases and J 6 bases, leaving 13 bases between the germline ends. This CDR3 has 13 amino acids. The CDR3 loop is CASSRDVINGYTF. The CDR3 bases are TGTGCCAGCAGCCGTGACGTGATCAATGGCTACACCTTC.

This clonotype appeared many times. The CDR3 coding sequence is TGCGCCAGCAGCTTGGGACTAGCGGACACAGATACGCAGTATTTT. As protein: CASSLGLADTDTQYF. The chain is built from TRBV5-1 and TRBJ2-3; 9 bases line up with TRBD2. V was pared by 0 bases and J by 2 bases, with 1 base of the junction left unmatched. The germline gives CDR1 SGHRS, CDR2 YFSETQ. The CDR3 has 15 residues.

This clonotype was seen more than once but under ten times. This sequence joins TRBV5-1 and TRBJ2-1; 13 nucleotides agree with TRBD2. The CDR3 runs to 18 residues. The J segment lost 5 bases and the V segment lost 3 bases, leaving 11 bases of the junction unmatched. Germline V gene data show CDR1 as SGHRS and CDR2 as YFSETQ. CDR3 in DNA: TGCGCCAGCAGCTCCCCGCGGGGGACTAGCGGGACTAACAATGAGCAGTTCTTC. It is translated as CASSSPRGTSGTNNEQFF.

This clonotype turned up a few times. V and J are TRBV12-3 or TRBV12-4 and TRBJ1-1, with a possible D match to TRBD1 (5 bases). V was shortened by 0 bases and J by 1 base, with 12 bases between the two germline ends. The CDR3 loop spans 16 amino acids. DNA of the CDR3: TGTGCCAGCAGTTTAGCGCCGGGACCGCCGAACACTGAAGCTTTCTTT. It specifies CASSLAPGPPNTEAFF.